One sample yielded the 25 T cell receptor beta chains listed below, sequenced in a study of blood T cell repertoires in COVID-19. Sequenced by immunoSEQ multiplex PCR; TCRdb stores in-frame clones only, minus some. The data contain a few hundred thousand clones, roughly 89% of them seen just once; the ten biggest clones take up roughly 5%. The sample was peripheral blood. These receptors were collected from a woman aged 40-49 years who had recovered from COVID-19.

The gene calls are TRBV9 and TRBJ1-1, with 7 bases fitting TRBD1. The CDR3 extends over 15 amino acids. Germline V CDR1 and CDR2: SGDLS, YYNGEE. With 0 bases clipped from V and 7 bases from J, the junction kept 9 bases outside the gene matches. CDR3 region: CASSVEGRGKVEAFF. CDR3 DNA sequence: TGTGCCAGCAGCGTAGAGGGCAGGGGGAAGGTTGAAGCTTTCTTT. Combining the CDR3 with reference TRBV9 and TRBJ1-1 gives the whole variable domain DSGVTQTPKHLITATGQRVTLRCSPRSGDLSVYWYQQSLDQGLQFLIQYYNGEERAKGNILERFSAQQFPDLHSELNLSSLELGDSALYFCASSVEGRGKVEAFFGQGTRLTVV.

The genes are TRBV5-1 and TRBJ2-2, with 7 bases lining up with TRBD2. CDR3 length: 14 amino acids. V dropped 4 bases and J dropped 7; count of bases not matched to a gene: 7. Germline V gene lookup returns CDR1 SGHRS and CDR2 YFSETQ. The CDR3 is CASSQQRGGGELFF. CDR3 sequence (DNA): TGCGCCAGCAGCCAACAGCGGGGAGGCGGGGAGCTGTTTTTT.

This clone was seen just once. The J gene is TRBJ2-3, the V gene TRBV10-2; D is unresolved. V lost 7 bases, J lost 1 base, and 12 bases lay in between. This CDR3 spans 14 amino acids. Per germline, CDR1 WSHSY and CDR2 SAAADI. The CDR3 region is CASKRSLGTDTQYF. The DNA of the CDR3 is TGCGCCAGCAAGAGGAGCCTAGGCACAGATACGCAGTATTTT.

This clone showed up just once. The gene calls are TRBV12-3 or TRBV12-4 and TRBJ2-1, with D possibly TRBD1 on 5 matching bases. The ends were cut back, 7 bases at V and 9 bases at J, with 16 bases in the middle. The CDR3 is 13 amino acids. For the CDR3, the DNA is TGTGCCAGCACCCTGGACATTCAGGGTGAGCAGTTCTTC. It codes for CASTLDIQGEQFF.

The chain recombines TRBV29-1 with TRBJ2-7, with 7 bases fitting TRBD1. The CDR3 has 13 amino acids. Trimming removed 2 bases from V and 7 bases from J; junction bases left unmatched: 8. CDR1 and CDR2 (germline): SQVTM, ANQGSEA. CDR3 in amino acids: CSVETTGSREQYV. CDR3 nucleotide sequence: TGCAGCGTTGAAACGACAGGGTCGAGAGAGCAGTACGTC.

This chain joins TRBV12-3 or TRBV12-4 and TRBJ2-7, with TRBD1 matching over 7 bases. Losses at the gene ends were 8 bases for V and 4 bases for J; bases not matched to a gene: 8. The CDR3 runs to 13 residues. Here the CDR3 reads CASSDRVVYEQYF. CDR3 DNA: TGTGCCAGCTCTGACAGGGTAGTTTACGAGCAGTACTTC.

This rearrangement joins TRBV4-3 to TRBJ2-5; 11 bases are shared with TRBD1. CDR3 length: 16 amino acids. V trimming: 3 bases; J trimming: 5 bases; junction bases outside the gene matches: 8. The V gene's germline CDR1 is LGHNA and CDR2 YSLEER. CDR3 sequence (DNA): TGCGCCAGCAGCCAGGGACAGGGGGACCGGGGGGAGACCCAGTACTTC. Translated: CASSQGQGDRGETQYF.

The V and J genes are TRBV12-3 or TRBV12-4 and TRBJ2-1; D unclear. V lost 6 bases and J 9 bases, leaving 9 bases between the germline ends. This CDR3 is built from 11 residues. The CDR3 loop reads CASRMTGEQFF. CDR3 nucleotides: TGTGCCAGCAGGATGACGGGTGAGCAGTTCTTC.

V and J are TRBV5-1 and TRBJ1-1; weak D call: TRBD1 (5 bases). Germline V CDR1 and CDR2: SGHRS, YFSETQ. Trimming shortened V by 0 bases and J by 1 base, and 7 bases separated the two germline ends. The CDR3 runs to 14 residues. The CDR3 loop is CASSLGQPNTEAFF. Written as DNA, the CDR3 is TGCGCCAGCAGCTTGGGACAGCCGAACACTGAAGCTTTCTTT.

The chain combines TRBV2 with TRBJ1-5, with 10 bases that match TRBD1. The V and J ends lost 6 bases and 7 bases, in that order; junction bases with no gene match: 6. CDR1 and CDR2 from the germline V gene are SNHLY and FYNNEI. CDR3 length equals 14 residues. In DNA, the CDR3 is TGTGCCAGCAGCATGGACAGGGGGAGACAGCCCCAGCATTTT. It translates to CASSMDRGRQPQHF.

V usage is TRBV7-8 and J usage is TRBJ1-2; D uncertain. Germline assignment: CDR1 SGHVS and CDR2 FQNEAQ. The CDR3 is 16 amino acids. V was clipped by 5 bases and J by 2 bases, with 18 bases between them. CDR3 nucleotide sequence: TGTGCCAGCAGCCCGAGGCCTAGGAGGGCAAACTATGGCTACACCTTC. Amino acid sequence: CASSPRPRRANYGYTF.

There are a few counts of this clone. The chain combines TRBV6-2 or TRBV6-3 with TRBJ2-1; 7 positions agree with TRBD1. V lost 4 bases and J lost 7; bases outside the gene matches: 7. Germline CDR1 reads MNHEY; CDR2 reads SVGEGT. CDR3 length: 14 amino acids. CDR3 sequence (DNA): TGTGCCAGCAGTTTCGCGACAGGGAAGAATGAGCAGTTCTTC. It encodes CASSFATGKNEQFF.

The chain employs TRBV7-9 and TRBJ2-5; D unclear. The V gene's germline CDR1 is SEHNR and CDR2 FQNEAQ (reference sequence). Deletions cut 5 bases from V and 6 bases from J, with 10 bases between. This CDR3 contains 12 residues. In DNA, the CDR3 is TGTGCCAGCAGCCACCCTGCGAAGACCCAGTACTTC. Its protein is CASSHPAKTQYF.

The chain combines TRBV11-2 with TRBJ2-7, with 8 bases fitting TRBD1. This CDR3 region has 15 residues. V lost 5 bases, J lost 5 bases, and 11 bases stayed unmatched. Germline V CDR1 and CDR2: SGHAT, FQNNGV. CDR3 nucleotides: TGTGCCAGCAGCGAGCCCCGGGACAGGATCCACGAGCAGTACGTC. It yields the protein CASSEPRDRIHEQYV.

This clone was seen a single time. CDR3 residues: CASSQGSSEQFF. CDR3 in DNA: TGTGCCAGCAGCCAAGGTTCGAGCGAGCAGTTCTTC. The rearrangement uses TRBV3-1 (or the pseudogene TRBV3-2) and TRBJ2-1; no reliable D call. The germline V gene encodes CDR1 LGHDT and CDR2 YNNKEL (reference sequence). Trimming shortened V by 1 base and J by 10 bases, and 8 bases separated the two germline ends. CDR3 length: 12 amino acids.

The rearrangement uses TRBV6-5 and TRBJ1-1; D may be TRBD1 (6 bases). This CDR3 spans 15 amino acids. The V gene's germline CDR1 is MNHEY and CDR2 SVGAGI. Trimming took 1 base from V and 8 from J, leaving 17 bases between them. The CDR3 sequence is CASSYLPPGQTEAFF. In nucleotides, the CDR3 is TGTGCCAGCAGTTACTTACCACCGGGACAAACCGAAGCTTTCTTT.

The chain recombines TRBV10-2 with TRBJ1-1, with D hard to call. CDR3 length: 14 amino acids. The germline V and J ends were trimmed by 3 bases and 0 bases, with 8 bases remaining between them. Germline CDR1 is WSHSY and CDR2 is SAAADI. The CDR3 loop is CASSDRPMNTEAFF. CDR3 sequence (DNA): TGCGCCAGCAGTGACAGGCCGATGAACACTGAAGCTTTCTTT.

Turning to this clone: Different DNA sequences within this sample yield the same CDR3. The chain carries TRBV7-9 and TRBJ2-3; 8 bases are shared with TRBD1. The junction had 4 bases not matched to a gene; V was cut back by 5 bases and J by 3 bases. The CDR3 covers 14 residues. The germline V gene encodes CDR1 SEHNR and CDR2 FQNEAQ (reference sequence). CDR3 protein: CASSLGQGTDTQYF. The CDR3 DNA is TGTGCCAGCAGCCTCGGACAGGGAACAGATACGCAGTATTTT.

This sequence joins TRBV28 and TRBJ1-1, with 7 bases aligning to TRBD1. V lost 4 bases to trimming and J lost 3 bases; unmatched junction nucleotides: 5. The CDR3 is 14 amino acids. Germline CDR1 MDHEN, CDR2 SYDVKM. CDR3 sequence: CASSSLGQHTEAFF. CDR3 coding DNA: TGTGCCAGCAGTTCCCTGGGACAGCACACTGAAGCTTTCTTT.

This clone was detected many times. The chain carries TRBV6-1 and TRBJ2-7; D ambiguous. V dropped 2 bases and J dropped 3 bases, with 5 bases sitting between them. Germline CDR1 is MNHNS and CDR2 is SASEGT. The CDR3 has 12 residues. The CDR3 bases are TGTGCCAGCAGTGAATCTAGCTACGAGCAGTACTTC. Its translation is CASSESSYEQYF.

The V and J genes are TRBV2 and TRBJ1-2, with D perhaps TRBD1 (6 bases). Germline V gene lookup returns CDR1 SNHLY and CDR2 FYNNEI. Trimming stripped 5 bases from V and 5 bases from J, with 18 bases between. The CDR3 totals 15 residues. DNA for the CDR3: TGTGCCAGCAGTTCGAATAGACAGGTGCGGTATGGCTACACCTTC. It is translated as CASSSNRQVRYGYTF.

The chain links TRBV11-3 to TRBJ2-1, with TRBD2 matching 10 bases. Losses at the gene ends were 1 base for V and 4 bases for J; bases not matched to a gene: 7. CDR3 length: 17 residues. The germline gives CDR1 SGHNT, CDR2 YENEEA. CDR3 sequence: CASSLGTSGRLYNEQFF. Here the CDR3 DNA reads TGTGCCAGCAGCTTAGGGACTAGCGGCCGCTTATACAATGAGCAGTTCTTC.

The gene calls are TRBV28 and TRBJ2-7; TRBD2 matches at 7 bases. CDR1 MDHEN and CDR2 SYDVKM come from the germline V gene. CDR3 length equals 13 residues. Trimming took 7 bases from V and 0 from J; bases not matched to a gene: 3. In DNA, the CDR3 is TGTGCCAGCACTCGGGGGGACTCCTACGAGCAGTACTTC. It is translated as CASTRGDSYEQYF.

The V and J genes are TRBV11-2 and TRBJ2-3; D is undetermined. CDR1 is SGHAT, CDR2 FQNNGV, per germline. CDR3 length: 15 amino acids. V lost 2 bases, J lost 0 bases, and 9 bases lay in between. The CDR3 nucleotides are TGTGCCAGCAGCTTAATCAGCGCCAGCACAGATACGCAGTATTTT. Protein: CASSLISASTDTQYF.

CDR3 nucleotides: TGTGCCAGCAGCCCCGTGACAACTTTTCCTGAAGCTTTCTTT. It yields the protein CASSPVTTFPEAFF. The gene calls are TRBV9 and TRBJ1-1; the D is unclear. Per germline, CDR1 SGDLS and CDR2 YYNGEE. This CDR3 contains 14 residues. Deletions cut 4 bases from V and 6 bases from J, with 16 bases between.